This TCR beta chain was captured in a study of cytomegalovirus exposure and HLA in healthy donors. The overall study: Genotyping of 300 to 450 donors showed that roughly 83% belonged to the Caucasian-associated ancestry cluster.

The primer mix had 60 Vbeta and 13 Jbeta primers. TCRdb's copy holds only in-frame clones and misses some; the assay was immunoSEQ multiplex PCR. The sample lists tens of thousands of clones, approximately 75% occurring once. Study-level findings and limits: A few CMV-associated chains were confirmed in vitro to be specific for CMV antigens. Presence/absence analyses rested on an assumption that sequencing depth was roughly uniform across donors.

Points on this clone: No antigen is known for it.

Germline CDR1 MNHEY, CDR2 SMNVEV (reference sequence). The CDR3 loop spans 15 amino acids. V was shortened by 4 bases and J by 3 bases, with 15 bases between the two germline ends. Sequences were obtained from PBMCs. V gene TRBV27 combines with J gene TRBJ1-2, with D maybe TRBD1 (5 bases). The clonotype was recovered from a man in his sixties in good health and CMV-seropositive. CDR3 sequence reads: CASSSLAGTDYGYTF. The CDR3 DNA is TGTGCCAGCAGTTCCTTGGCCGGGACTGACTATGGCTACACCTTC.